At least ten counts were recorded for the clone carrying this T cell receptor beta chain. Its antigen remains unidentified. UMIs were added to TCR cDNA along with a universal primer site when it was made by 5'RACE template switching. Each CDR3 protein gets one entry after TCRdb re-called the 5' RACE reads with MiXCR. In the table there are over 300,000 distinct CDR3 sequences, about 3.5% of which are singletons. This CDR3 comprises 13 residues. Trimming shortened V by 6 bases and J by 3 bases, and 12 bases separated the two germline ends. The data derive from a study of T cells after yellow fever vaccination. Points from the study as a whole: A faster peak, day 5 versus 15, was reached by the weaker secondary response.

Sequenced here: PBMCs, sampled on the day of the yellow fever booster vaccination. The chain recombines TRBV12-3 or TRBV12-4 with TRBJ2-7; D is unresolved. The source of this sequence is a man aged 18 to 35 who received the YFV17D yellow fever vaccine. The CDR3 DNA follows: TGTGCCAGCAGATTCTCCAGAGGCTACGAGCAGTACTTC. Translation gives CASRFSRGYEQYF.